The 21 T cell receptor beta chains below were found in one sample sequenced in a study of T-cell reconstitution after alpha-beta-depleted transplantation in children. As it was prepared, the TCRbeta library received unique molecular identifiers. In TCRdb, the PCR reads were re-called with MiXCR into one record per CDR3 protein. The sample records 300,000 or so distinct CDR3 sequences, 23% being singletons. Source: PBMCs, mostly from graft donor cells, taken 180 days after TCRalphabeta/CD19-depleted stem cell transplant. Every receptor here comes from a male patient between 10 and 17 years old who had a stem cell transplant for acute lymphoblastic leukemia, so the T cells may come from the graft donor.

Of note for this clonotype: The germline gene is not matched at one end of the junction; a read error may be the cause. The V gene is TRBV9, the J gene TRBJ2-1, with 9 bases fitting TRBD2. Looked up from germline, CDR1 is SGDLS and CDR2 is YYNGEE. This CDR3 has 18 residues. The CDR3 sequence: CACRGDGTSSGDYNEQFF. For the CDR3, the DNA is TGTGCCTGCAGGGGGGACGGAACCTCTAGCGGGGACTACAATGAGCAGTTCTTC.

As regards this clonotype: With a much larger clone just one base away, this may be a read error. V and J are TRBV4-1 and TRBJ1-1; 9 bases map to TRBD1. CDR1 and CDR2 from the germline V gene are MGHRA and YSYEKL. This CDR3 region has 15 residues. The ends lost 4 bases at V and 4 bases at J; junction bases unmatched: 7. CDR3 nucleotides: TGCGCCAGCAGCCGAGTTACAGGGGGCAGCACTGAAGCTTTCTTT. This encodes CASSRVTGGSTEAFF.

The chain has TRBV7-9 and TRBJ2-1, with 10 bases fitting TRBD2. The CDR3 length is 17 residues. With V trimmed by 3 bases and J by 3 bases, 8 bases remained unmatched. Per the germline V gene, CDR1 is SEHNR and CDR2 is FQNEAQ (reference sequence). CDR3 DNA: TGTGCCAGCAGCTTGTGGGTAGCGGGAGGAGGCTACAATGAGCAGTTCTTC. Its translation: CASSLWVAGGGYNEQFF.

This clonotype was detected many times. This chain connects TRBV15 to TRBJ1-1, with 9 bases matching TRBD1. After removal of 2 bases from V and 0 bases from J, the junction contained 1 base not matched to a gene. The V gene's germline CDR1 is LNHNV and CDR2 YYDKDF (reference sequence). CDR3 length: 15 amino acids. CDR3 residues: CATSRRTGVNTEAFF. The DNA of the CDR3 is TGTGCCACCAGCAGAAGGACAGGGGTGAACACTGAAGCTTTCTTT.

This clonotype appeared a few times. CDR3: CASSLRTDLAYEQYF. The CDR3 DNA sequence: TGCGCCAGCAGCCTACGGACAGACCTCGCCTACGAGCAGTACTTC. The chain combines TRBV5-1 with TRBJ2-7; D is perhaps TRBD1 (6 bases). The CDR3 length is 15 residues. Trimming took 4 bases from V and 2 from J, leaving 16 bases between them. Germline CDR1 and CDR2: SGHRS and YFSETQ.

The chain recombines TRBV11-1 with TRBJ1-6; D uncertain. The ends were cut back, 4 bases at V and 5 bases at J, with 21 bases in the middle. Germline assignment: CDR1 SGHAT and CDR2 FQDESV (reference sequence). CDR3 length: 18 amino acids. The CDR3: CASSSFPKDSTDNSPLHF. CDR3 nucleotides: TGTGCCAGCAGCTCCTTTCCAAAGGATTCTACTGATAATTCACCCCTCCACTTT.

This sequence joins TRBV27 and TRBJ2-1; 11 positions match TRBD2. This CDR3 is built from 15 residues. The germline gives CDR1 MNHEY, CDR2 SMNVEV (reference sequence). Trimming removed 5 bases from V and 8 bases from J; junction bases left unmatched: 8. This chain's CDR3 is CASSVSGRARYEQFF. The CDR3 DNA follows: TGTGCCAGCAGTGTTAGCGGGAGGGCCAGGTATGAGCAGTTCTTC.

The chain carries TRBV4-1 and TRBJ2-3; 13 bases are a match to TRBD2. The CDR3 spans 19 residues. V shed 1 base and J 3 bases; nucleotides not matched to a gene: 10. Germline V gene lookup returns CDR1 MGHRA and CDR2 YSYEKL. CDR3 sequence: CASSQVGLAGFLRTDTQYF. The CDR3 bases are TGCGCCAGCAGCCAAGTGGGACTAGCGGGATTTCTAAGAACAGATACGCAGTATTTT.

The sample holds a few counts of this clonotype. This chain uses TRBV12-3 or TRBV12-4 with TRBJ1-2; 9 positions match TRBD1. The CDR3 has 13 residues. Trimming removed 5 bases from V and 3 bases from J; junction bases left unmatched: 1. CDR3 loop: CASSDRGDYGYTF. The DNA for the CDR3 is TGTGCCAGCAGTGACAGGGGGGACTATGGCTACACCTTC.

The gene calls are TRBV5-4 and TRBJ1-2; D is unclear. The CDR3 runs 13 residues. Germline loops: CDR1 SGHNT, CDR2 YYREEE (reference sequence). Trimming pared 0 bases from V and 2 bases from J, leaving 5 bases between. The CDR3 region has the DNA TGTGCCAGCAGCTTGGCAGAGAACTATGGCTACACCTTC. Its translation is CASSLAENYGYTF. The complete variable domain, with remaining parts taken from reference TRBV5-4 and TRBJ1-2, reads ETGVTQSPTHLIKTRGQQVTLRCSSQSGHNTVSWYQQALGQGPQFIFQYYREEENGRGNFPPRFSGLQFPNYSSELNVNALELDDSALYLCASSLAENYGYTFGSGTRLTVV.

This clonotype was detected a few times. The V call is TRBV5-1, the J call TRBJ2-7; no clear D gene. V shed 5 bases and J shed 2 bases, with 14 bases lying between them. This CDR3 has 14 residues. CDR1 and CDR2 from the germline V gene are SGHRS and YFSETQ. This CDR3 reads CASSSWLPTYEQYF. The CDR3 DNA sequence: TGCGCCAGCAGTAGTTGGCTGCCGACCTACGAGCAGTACTTC.

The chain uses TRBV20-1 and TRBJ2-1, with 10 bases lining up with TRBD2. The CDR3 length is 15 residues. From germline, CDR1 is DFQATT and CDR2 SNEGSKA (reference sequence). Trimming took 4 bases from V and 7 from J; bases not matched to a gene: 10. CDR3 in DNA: TGCAGTGCTACCCTACCGGGACTAGCGCCTAATGAGCAGTTCTTC. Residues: CSATLPGLAPNEQFF.

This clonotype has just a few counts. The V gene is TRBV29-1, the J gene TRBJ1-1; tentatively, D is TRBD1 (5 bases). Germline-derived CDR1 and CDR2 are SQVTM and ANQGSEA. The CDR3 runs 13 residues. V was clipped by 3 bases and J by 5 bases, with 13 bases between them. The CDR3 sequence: CSVDNLGGTEAFF. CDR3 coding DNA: TGCAGCGTTGATAATCTTGGGGGAACTGAAGCTTTCTTT.

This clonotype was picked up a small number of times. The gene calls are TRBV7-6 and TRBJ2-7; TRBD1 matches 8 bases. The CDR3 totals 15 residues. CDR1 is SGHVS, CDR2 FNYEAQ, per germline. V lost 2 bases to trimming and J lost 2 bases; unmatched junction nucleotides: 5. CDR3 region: CASSLRWDRTYEQYF. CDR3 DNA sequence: TGTGCCAGCAGCTTACGTTGGGACAGGACCTACGAGCAGTACTTC.

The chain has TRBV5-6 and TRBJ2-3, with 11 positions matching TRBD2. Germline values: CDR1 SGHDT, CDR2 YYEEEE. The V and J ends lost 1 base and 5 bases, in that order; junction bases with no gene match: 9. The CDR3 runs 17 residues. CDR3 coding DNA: TGTGCCAGCAGCTTGAAGATAGCGGGAGGGCCGGGAGATACGCAGTATTTT. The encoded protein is CASSLKIAGGPGDTQYF.

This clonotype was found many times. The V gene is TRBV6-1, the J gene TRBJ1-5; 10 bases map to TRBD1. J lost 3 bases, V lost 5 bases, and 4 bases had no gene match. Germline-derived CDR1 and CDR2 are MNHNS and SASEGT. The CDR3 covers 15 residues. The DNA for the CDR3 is TGTGCCAGCAGTCGGGACAGGGGTCCCAATCAGCCCCAGCATTTT. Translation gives CASSRDRGPNQPQHF.

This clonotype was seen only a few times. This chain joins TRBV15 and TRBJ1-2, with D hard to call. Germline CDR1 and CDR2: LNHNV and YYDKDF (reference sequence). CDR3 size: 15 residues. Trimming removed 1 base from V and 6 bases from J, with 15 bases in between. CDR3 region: CATSRGPSRMDGYTF. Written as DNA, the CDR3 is TGTGCCACCAGCAGAGGACCCTCCCGAATGGATGGCTACACCTTC.

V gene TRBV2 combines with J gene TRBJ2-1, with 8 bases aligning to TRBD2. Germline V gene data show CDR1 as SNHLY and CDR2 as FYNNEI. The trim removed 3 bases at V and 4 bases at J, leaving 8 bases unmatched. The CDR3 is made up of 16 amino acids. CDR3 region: CASSERAGVGYNEQFF. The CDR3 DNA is TGTGCCAGCAGTGAGAGAGCGGGAGTTGGTTACAATGAGCAGTTCTTC.

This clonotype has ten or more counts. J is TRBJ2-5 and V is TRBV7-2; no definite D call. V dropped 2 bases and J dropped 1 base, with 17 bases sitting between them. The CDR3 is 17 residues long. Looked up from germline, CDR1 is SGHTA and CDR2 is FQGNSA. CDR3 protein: CASSLWSVWQFQETQYF. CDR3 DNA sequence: TGTGCCAGCAGCTTATGGAGTGTTTGGCAATTCCAAGAGACCCAGTACTTC.

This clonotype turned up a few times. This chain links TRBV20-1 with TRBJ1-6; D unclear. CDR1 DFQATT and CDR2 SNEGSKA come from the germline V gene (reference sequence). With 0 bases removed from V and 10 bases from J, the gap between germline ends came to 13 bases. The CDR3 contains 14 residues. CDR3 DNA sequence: TGCAGTGCTAGAGATAGGACTGTAGGGTCACCCCTCCACTTT. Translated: CSARDRTVGSPLHF.

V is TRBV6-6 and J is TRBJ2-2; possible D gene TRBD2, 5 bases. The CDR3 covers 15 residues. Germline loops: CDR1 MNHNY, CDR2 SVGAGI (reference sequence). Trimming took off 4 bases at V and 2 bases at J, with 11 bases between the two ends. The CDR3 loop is CASSLEGINTGELFF. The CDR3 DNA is TGTGCCAGCAGTTTAGAGGGAATCAACACCGGGGAGCTGTTTTTT.